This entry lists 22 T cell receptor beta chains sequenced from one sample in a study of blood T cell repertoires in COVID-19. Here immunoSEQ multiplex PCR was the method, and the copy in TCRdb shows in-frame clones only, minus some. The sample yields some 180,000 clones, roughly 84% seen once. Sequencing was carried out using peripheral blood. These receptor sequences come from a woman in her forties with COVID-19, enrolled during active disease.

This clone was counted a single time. This chain's CDR3 is CASSYSGRANYGYTF. CDR3 nucleotide sequence: TGTGCCAGCAGTTACTCGGGCAGGGCTAACTATGGCTACACCTTC. The chain recombines TRBV6-5 with TRBJ1-2; tentative D call: TRBD1 (5 bases). The CDR3 runs 15 residues. The germline V gene has CDR1 MNHEY and CDR2 SVGAGI. Trimming took 0 bases from V and 0 from J, leaving 8 bases between them.

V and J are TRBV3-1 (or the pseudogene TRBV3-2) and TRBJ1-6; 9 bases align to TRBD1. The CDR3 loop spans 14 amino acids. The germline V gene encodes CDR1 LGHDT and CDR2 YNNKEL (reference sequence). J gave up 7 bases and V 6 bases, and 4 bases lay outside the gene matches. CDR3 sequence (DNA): TGTGCCAGCAGACCCGACAGGGGGAATTCACCCCTCCACTTT. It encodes CASRPDRGNSPLHF.

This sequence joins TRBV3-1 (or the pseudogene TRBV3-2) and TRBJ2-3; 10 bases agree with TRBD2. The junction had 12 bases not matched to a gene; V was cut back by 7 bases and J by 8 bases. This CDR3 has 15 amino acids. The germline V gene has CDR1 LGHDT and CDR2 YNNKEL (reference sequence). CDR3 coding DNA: TGTGCCAGCAATTGGCTAGCGGGGGAGGCAGGTACGCAGTATTTT. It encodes CASNWLAGEAGTQYF.

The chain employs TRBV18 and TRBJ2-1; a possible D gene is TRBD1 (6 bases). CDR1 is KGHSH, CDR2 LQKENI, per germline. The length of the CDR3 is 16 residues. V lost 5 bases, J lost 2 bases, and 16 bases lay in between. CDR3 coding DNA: TGTGCCAGCTCAGAGCTATCCCAGGGGACCTACAATGAGCAGTTCTTC. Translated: CASSELSQGTYNEQFF.

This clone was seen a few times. CDR3 region: CASSLALALETQYF. In DNA form, the CDR3 reads TGCGCCAGCAGCTTGGCACTAGCCCTCGAGACCCAGTACTTC. The chain employs TRBV5-1 and TRBJ2-5; D perhaps matches TRBD2 (6 bases). There are 14 residues in the CDR3. V was shortened by 0 bases and J by 5 bases, with 11 bases between the two germline ends. Germline values: CDR1 SGHRS, CDR2 YFSETQ.

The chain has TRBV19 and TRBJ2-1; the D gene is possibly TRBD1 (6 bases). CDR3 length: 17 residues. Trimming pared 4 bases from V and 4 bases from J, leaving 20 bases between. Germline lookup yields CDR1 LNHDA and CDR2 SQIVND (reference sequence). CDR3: CASSTNTGTLRYNEQFF. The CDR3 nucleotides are TGTGCCAGTAGTACCAACACAGGGACCCTACGTTACAATGAGCAGTTCTTC.

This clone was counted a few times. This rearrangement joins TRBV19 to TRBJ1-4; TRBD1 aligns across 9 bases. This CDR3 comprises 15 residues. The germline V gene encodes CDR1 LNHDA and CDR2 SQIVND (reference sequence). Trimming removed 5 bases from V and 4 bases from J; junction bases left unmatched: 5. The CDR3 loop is CASSPRDRDNEKLFF. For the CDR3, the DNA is TGTGCCAGTAGTCCCCGGGACAGGGATAATGAAAAACTGTTTTTT.

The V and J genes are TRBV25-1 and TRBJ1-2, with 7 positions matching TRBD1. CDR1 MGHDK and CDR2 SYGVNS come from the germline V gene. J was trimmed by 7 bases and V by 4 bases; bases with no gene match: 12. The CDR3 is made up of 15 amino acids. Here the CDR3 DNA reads TGTGCCAGCAGTGTACAGGGGTGGGTGGGTTCTGGCTACACCTTC. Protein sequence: CASSVQGWVGSGYTF.

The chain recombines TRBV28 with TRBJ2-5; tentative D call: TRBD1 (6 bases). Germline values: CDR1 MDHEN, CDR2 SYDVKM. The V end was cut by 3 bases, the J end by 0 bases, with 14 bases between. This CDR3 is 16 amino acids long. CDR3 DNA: TGTGCCAGCAGTTTCCTTGAAGGGGGATACCAAGAGACCCAGTACTTC. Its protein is CASSFLEGGYQETQYF.

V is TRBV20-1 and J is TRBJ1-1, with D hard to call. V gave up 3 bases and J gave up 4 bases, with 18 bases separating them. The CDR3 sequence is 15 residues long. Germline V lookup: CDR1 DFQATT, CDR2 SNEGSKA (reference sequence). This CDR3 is CSASRPRGRFTEAFF. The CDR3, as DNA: TGCAGTGCTAGTCGGCCCCGAGGCCGATTCACTGAAGCTTTCTTT.

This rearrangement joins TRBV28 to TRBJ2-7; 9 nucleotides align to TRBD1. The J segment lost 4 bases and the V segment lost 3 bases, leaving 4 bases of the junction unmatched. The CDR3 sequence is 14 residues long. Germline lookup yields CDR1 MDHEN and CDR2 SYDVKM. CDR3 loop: CASSLYRGQYEQYF. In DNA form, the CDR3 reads TGTGCCAGCAGTTTGTACAGGGGGCAATACGAGCAGTACTTC.

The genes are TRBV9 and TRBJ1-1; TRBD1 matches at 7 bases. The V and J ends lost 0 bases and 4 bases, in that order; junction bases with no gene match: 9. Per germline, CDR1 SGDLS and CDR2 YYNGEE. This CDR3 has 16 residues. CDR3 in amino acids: CASSVVQGNFGTEAFF. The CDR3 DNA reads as TGTGCCAGCAGCGTAGTACAGGGGAATTTTGGCACTGAAGCTTTCTTT. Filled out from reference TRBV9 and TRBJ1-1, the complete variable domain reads DSGVTQTPKHLITATGQRVTLRCSPRSGDLSVYWYQQSLDQGLQFLIQYYNGEERAKGNILERFSAQQFPDLHSELNLSSLELGDSALYFCASSVVQGNFGTEAFFGQGTRLTVV.

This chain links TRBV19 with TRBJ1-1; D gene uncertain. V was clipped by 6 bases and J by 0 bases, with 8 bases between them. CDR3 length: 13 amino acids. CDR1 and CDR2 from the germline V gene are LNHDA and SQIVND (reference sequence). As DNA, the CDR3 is TGTGCCAGTAGACTGGTAATGAACACTGAAGCTTTCTTT. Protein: CASRLVMNTEAFF.

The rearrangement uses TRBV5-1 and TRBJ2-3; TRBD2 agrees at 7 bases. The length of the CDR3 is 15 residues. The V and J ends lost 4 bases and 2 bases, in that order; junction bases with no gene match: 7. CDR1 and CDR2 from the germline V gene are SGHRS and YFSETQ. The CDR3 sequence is CASSPNREVTDTQYF. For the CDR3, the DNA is TGCGCCAGCAGCCCGAACCGGGAGGTCACAGATACGCAGTATTTT.

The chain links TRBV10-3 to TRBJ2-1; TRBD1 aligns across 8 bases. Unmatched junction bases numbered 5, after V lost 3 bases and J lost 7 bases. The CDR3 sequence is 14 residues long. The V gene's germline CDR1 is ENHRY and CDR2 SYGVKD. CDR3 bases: TGTGCCATCAGTGAACGGACAGGGAATAATGAGCAGTTCTTC. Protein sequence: CAISERTGNNEQFF.

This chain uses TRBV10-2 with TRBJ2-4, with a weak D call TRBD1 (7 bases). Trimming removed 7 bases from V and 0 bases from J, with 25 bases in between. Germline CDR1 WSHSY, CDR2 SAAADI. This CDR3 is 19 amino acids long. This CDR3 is CASTAVAGGSQLAKNIQYF. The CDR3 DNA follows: TGCGCCAGCACCGCCGTGGCAGGGGGGTCCCAATTAGCCAAAAACATTCAGTACTTC.

CDR3 nucleotide sequence: TGTGCCAGCTCAAAAGGGGGAGGGACTGAAGCTTTCTTT. This codes for CASSKGGGTEAFF. The chain is built from TRBV7-3 and TRBJ1-1; D possibly corresponds to TRBD1 (6 bases). The CDR3 sequence is 13 residues long. Trimming shortened V by 8 bases and J by 5 bases, and 15 bases separated the two germline ends. Germline V CDR1 and CDR2: SGHTA, FQGTGA.

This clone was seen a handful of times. The CDR3 region has the DNA TGTGCCACCAGCGTGGGACTCACGAACACCGGGGAGCTGTTTTTT. Protein: CATSVGLTNTGELFF. The chain recombines TRBV15 with TRBJ2-2, with a possible D match to TRBD2 (6 bases). The V and J ends lost 5 bases and 0 bases respectively, with 10 bases between them. The CDR3 extends over 15 amino acids. Germline loops: CDR1 LNHNV, CDR2 YYDKDF (reference sequence).

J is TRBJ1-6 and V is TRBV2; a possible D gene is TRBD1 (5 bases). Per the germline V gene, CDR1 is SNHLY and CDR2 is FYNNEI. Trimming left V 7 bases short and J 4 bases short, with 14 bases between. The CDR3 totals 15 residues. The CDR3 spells CASTGAVRYNSPLHF. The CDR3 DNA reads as TGTGCCAGCACTGGGGCAGTTCGATATAATTCACCCCTCCACTTT.

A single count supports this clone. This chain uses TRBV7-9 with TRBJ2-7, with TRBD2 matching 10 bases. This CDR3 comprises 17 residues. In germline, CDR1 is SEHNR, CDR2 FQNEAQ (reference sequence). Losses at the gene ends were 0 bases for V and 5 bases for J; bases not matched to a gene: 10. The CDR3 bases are TGTGCCAGCAGCTTAGCGTCCTCTAGCGGGAGTAGACACGAGCAGTACTTC. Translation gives CASSLASSSGSRHEQYF. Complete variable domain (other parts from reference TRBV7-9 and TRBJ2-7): DTGVSQNPRHKITKRGQNVTFRCDPISEHNRLYWYRQTLGQGPEFLTYFQNEAQLEKSRLLSDRFSAERPKGSFSTLEIQRTEQGDSAMYLCASSLASSSGSRHEQYFGPGTRLTVT.

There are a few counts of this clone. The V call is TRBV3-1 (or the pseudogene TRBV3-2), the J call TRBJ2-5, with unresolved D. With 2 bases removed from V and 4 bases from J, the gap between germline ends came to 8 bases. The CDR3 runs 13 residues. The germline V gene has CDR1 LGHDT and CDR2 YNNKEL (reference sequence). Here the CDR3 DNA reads TGTGCCAGCAGCCAATCCCTAGGAGAGACCCAGTACTTC. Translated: CASSQSLGETQYF.

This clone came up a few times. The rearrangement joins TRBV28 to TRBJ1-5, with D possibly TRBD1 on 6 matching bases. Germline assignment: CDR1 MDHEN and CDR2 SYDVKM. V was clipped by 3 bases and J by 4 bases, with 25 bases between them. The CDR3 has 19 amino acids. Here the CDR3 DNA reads TGTGCCAGCAGTTTGTCTTCCCCCTTCCAAGACAGGTTTAATCAGCCCCAGCATTTT. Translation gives CASSLSSPFQDRFNQPQHF.